These T cell receptor beta chains were read from a single sample in a study of shared clonotypes between healthy human individuals. Sequencing was performed with immunoSEQ multiplex PCR; in TCRdb, only in-frame clones are kept and a portion is missing. The repertoire includes 2 million to 3 million clones, 90% to 95% of them detected once, and 0.36% sits in the top ten. Source material: naive CD4+ T cells from PBMCs. These receptors were taken from a man between 18 and 29 years old in good health. Some clones in this sample may be carry-over from other donors' samples. Each CDR3 is given with its conserved first and last residue. The D gene is left open where the match is weak. Size is omitted from some rows. Given values are once, few, many or a class for expanded clones.

>TRBJ2-7|-|TRBD2|TRBV7-2
CASSLLFGTKVSYEQYF
TGTGCCAGCAGCTTACTGTTCGGGACTAAGGTTTCCTACGAGCAGTACTTC
>TRBJ1-2|-|TRBD1|TRBV19
CASRLSGTGVVYGYTF
TGTGCCAGTAGACTATCCGGGACAGGGGTCGTCTATGGCTACACCTTC
>TRBJ2-3|-|-|TRBV11-2
CASSLDADTQYF
TGTGCCAGCAGCTTAGACGCGGATACGCAGTATTTT
>TRBJ1-4|-|-|TRBV5-1
CASSGGEQGKLGEKLFF
TGCGCCAGCAGTGGAGGGGAACAGGGCAAGCTTGGTGAAAAACTGTTTTTT
>TRBJ2-1|once|-|TRBV4-2
CASSQDLSSGYNEQFF
TGTGCCAGCAGCCAAGATCTGAGCTCGGGTTACAATGAGCAGTTCTTC
>TRBJ2-7|-|TRBD2|TRBV5-6
CASSNGASGRRRGEQYF
TGTGCCAGCAGCAATGGGGCTAGCGGGAGGAGAAGGGGCGAGCAGTACTTC
>TRBJ1-1|few|TRBD1|TRBV29-1
CTMGQENTEAFF
TGCACCATGGGACAGGAGAACACTGAAGCTTTCTTT
>TRBJ2-7|-|TRBD1|TRBV6-1
CASSGSTGTGPYEQYF
TGTGCCAGCAGTGGGTCAACCGGGACAGGGCCCTACGAGCAGTACTTC
>TRBJ2-1|-|TRBD2|TRBV7-3
CASSPGGSLSYNEQFF
TGTGCCAGCAGCCCCGGCGGGAGTCTTTCCTACAATGAGCAGTTCTTC
>TRBJ2-3|once|TRBD1|TRBV7-9
CASSNGTGDTDTQYF
TGTGCCAGCAGCAACGGGACAGGGGACACAGATACGCAGTATTTT
>TRBJ1-2|-|TRBD1|TRBV28
CASSRRHRQGGYGYTF
TGTGCCAGCAGCCGAAGACATAGACAGGGTGGCTATGGCTACACCTTC
>TRBJ2-7|-|TRBD2|TRBV5-5
CASSVGIAGGSSYEQYF
TGTGCCAGCAGCGTTGGAATAGCGGGAGGGAGCTCCTACGAGCAGTACTTC
>TRBJ1-2|-|TRBD1|TRBV7-2
CASSLGWAGGDGYTF
TGTGCCAGCAGCTTAGGTTGGGCAGGGGGCGATGGCTACACCTTC
>TRBJ1-1|-|-|TRBV14
CASSQGPPRKNTEAFF
TGTGCCAGCAGCCAAGGTCCCCCACGGAAGAACACTGAAGCTTTCTTT
>TRBJ2-5|-|-|TRBV28
CASRPGGLLWETQYF
TGTGCCAGCAGGCCGGGGGGCCTGTTGTGGGAGACCCAGTACTTC
>TRBJ2-3|-|-|TRBV11-2
CASSLSVVRGGNTQYF
TGTGCCAGCAGCTTGTCTGTTGTGAGAGGGGGAAATACGCAGTATTTT
>TRBJ1-1|-|-|TRBV19
CASTKMGSVSAEAFF
TGTGCCAGTACCAAGATGGGCTCGGTTTCGGCTGAAGCTTTCTTT